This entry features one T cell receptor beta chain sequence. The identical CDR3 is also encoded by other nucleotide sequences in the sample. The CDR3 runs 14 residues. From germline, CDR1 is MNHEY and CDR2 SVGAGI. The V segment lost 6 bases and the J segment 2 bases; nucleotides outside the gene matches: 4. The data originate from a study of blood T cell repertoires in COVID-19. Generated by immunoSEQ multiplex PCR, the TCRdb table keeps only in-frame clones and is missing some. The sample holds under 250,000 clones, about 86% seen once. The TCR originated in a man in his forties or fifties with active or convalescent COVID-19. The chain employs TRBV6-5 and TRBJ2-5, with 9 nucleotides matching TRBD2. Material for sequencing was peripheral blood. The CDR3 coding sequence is TGTGCCAGCAGCGGGACTAGCAGACAAGAGACCCAGTACTTC. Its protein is CASSGTSRQETQYF.